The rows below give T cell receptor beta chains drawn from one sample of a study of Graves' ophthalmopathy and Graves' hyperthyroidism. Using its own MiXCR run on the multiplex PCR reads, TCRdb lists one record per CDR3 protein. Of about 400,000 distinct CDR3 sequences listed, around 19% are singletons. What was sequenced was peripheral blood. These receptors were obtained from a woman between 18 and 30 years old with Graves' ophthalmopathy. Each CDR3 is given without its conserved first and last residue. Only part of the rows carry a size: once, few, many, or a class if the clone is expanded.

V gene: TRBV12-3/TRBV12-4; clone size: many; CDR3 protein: ASSFSGGRAAF
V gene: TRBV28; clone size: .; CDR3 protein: ASRRGAGAYEQY
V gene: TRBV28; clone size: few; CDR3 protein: ASSHDGDQPQH
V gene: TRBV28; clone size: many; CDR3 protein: ASTEETNYGYT
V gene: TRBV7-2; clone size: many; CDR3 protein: ASRDGTGFWYEQY
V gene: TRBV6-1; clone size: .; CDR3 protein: ASKNWQGRNEQY
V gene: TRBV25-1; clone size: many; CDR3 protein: ASSESQAALREQY
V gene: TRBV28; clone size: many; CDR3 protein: ASSFSRTSFSYEQY
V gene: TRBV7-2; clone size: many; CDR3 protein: ASSYDGGTEAF
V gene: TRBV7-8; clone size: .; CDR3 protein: ASSLFQEVNTEAF
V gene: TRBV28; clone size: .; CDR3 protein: ASTPLGANVLT
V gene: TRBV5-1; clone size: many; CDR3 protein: ASSFSPMRNTEAF
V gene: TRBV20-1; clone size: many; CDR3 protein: SASRGAGSYEQY
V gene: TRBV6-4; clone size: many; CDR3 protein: ASSDSPIGSSGANVLT
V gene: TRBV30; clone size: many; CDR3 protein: AWSVRSGRINTGELF
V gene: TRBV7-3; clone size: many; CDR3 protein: ASSRQSTGELF
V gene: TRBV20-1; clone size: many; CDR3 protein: SASYPGAGNTIY
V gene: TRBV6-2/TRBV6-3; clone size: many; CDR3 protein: ASSYQGVGEQY
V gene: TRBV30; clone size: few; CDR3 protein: AYLGGLTGELF
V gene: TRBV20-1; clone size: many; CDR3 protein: SARDGEHTEAF
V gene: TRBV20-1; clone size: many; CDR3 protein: SAREGD
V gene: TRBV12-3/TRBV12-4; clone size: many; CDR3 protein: ASNLAGGKYEQY
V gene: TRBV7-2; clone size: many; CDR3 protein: ASSLLWLGEQY
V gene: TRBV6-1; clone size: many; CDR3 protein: ASSEWGQGAYEQY
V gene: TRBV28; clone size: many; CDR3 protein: ASSLGRSGTEAF
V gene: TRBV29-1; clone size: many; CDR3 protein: SAGAGANVLT
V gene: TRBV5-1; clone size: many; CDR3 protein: ASSLGHPGTEAF
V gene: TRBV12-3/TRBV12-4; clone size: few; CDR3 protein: ASSLSFGLAGETQY
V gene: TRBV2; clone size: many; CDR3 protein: ASRPGTGTYEQY
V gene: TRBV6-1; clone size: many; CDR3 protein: ASSGPGTPTSYEQY
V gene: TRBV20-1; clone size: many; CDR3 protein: SARRPQGFYEQY
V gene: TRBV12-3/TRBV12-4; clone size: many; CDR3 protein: ASRPSRGVNTIY
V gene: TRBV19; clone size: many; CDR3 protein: ASSIEQDYEQY
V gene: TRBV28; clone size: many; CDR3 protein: ASSFVGQGDTEAF
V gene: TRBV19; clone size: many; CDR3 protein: ASNPIGGGSSGANVLT
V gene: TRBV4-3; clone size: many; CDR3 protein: ASSQASGQDGELF
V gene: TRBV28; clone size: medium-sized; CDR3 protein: ASSPFWGNYEQY
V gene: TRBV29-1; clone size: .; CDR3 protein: SFRLDRYEQY